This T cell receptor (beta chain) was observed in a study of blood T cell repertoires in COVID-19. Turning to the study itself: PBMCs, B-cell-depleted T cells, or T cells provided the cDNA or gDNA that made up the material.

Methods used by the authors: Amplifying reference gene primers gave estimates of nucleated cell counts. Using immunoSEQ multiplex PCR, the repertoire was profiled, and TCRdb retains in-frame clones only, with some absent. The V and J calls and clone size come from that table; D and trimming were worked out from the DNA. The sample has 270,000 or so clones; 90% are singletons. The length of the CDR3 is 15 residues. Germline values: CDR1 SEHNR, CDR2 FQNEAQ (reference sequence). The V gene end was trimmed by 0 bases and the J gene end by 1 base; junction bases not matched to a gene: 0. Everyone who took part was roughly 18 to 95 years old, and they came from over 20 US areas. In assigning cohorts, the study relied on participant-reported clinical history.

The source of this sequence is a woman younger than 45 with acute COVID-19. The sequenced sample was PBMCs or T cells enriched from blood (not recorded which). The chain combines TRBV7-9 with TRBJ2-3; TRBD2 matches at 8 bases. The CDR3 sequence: CASSLALAGTDTQYF. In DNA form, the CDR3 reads TGTGCCAGCAGCTTAGCACTAGCGGGCACAGATACGCAGTATTTT. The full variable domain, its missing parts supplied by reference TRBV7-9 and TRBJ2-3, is DTGVSQNPRHKITKRGQNVTFRCDPISEHNRLYWYRQTLGQGPEFLTYFQNEAQLEKSRLLSDRFSAERPKGSFSTLEIQRTEQGDSAMYLCASSLALAGTDTQYFGPGTRLTVL.